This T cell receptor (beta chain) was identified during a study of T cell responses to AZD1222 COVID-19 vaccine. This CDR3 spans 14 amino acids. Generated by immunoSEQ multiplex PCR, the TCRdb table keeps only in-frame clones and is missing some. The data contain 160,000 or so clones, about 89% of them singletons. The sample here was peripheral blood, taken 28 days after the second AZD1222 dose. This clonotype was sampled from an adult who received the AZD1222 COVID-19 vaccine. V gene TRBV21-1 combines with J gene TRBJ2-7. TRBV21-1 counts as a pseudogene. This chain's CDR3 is CASSKPAAMIEQYF. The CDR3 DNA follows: TGTGCCAGCAGCAAGCCGGCCGCGATGATCGAGCAGTACTTC.